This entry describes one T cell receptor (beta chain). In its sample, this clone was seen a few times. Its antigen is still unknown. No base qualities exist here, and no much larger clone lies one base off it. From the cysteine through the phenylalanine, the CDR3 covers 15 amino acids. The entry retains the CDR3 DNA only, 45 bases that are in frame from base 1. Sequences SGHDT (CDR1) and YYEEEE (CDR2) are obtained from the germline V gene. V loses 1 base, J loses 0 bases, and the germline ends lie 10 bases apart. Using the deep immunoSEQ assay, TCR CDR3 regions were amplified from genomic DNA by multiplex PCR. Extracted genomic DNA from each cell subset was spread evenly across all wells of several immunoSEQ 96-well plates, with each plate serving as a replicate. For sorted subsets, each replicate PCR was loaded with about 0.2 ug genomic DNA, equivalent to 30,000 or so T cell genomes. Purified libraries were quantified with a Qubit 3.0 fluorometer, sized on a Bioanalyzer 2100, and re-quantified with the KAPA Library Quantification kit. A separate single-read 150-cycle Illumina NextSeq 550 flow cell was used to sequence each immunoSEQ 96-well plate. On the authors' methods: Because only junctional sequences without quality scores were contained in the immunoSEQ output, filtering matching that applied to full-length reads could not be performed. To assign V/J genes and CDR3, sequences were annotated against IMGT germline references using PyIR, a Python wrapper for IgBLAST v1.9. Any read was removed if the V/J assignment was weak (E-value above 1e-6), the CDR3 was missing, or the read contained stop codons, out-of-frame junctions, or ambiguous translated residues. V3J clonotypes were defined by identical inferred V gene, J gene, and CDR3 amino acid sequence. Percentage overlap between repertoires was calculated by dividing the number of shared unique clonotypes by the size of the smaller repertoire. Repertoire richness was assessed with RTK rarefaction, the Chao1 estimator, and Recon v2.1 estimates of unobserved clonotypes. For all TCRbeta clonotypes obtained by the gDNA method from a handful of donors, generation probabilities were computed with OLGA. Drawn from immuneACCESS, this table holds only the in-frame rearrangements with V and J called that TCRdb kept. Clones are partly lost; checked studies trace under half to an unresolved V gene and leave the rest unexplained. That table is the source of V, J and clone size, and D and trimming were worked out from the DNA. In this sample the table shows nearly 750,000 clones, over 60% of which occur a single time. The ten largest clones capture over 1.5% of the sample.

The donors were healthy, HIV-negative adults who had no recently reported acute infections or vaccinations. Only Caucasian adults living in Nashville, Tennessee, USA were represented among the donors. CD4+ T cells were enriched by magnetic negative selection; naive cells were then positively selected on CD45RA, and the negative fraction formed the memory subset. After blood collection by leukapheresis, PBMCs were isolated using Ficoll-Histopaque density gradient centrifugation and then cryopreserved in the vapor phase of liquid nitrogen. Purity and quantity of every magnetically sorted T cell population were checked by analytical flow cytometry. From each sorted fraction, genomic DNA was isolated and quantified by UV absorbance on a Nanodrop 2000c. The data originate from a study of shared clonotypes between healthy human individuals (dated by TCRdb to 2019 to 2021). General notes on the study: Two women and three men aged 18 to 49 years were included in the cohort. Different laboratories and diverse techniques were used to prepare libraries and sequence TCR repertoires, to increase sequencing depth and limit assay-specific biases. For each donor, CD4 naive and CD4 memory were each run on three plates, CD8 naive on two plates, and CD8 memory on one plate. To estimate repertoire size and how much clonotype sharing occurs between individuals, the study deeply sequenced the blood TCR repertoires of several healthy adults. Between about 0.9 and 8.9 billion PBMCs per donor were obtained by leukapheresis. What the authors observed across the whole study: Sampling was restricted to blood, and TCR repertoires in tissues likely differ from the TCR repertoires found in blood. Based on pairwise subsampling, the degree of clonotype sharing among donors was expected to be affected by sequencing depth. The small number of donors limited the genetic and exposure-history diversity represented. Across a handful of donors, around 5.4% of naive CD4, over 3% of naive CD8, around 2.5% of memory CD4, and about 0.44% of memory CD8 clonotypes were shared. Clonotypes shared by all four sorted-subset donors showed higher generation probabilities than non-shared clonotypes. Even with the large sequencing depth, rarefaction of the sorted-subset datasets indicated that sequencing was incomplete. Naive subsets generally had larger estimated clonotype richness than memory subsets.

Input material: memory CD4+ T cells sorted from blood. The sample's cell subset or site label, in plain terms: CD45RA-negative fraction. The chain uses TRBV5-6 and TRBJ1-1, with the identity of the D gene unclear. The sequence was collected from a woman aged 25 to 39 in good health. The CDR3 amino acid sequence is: CASSLFGPLNTEAFF. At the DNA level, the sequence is TGTGCCAGCAGCTTGTTCGGGCCTCTGAACACTGAAGCTTTCTTT.